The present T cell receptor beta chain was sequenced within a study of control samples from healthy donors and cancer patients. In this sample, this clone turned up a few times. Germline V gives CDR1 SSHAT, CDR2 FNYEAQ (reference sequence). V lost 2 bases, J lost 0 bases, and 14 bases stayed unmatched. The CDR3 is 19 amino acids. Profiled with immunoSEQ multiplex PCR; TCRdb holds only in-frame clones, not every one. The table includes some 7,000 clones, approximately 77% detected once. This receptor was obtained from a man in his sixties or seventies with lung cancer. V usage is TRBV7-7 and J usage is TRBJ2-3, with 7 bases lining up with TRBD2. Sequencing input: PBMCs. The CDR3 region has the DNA TGTGCCAGCAGCTTATACCCCCCGGCAGCGGGATCTAGCACAGATACGCAGTATTTT. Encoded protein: CASSLYPPAAGSSTDTQYF.